This is a list of T cell receptor beta chains from one sample in a study of T cells in Graves' hyperthyroidism and ophthalmopathy. One entry per CDR3 protein results from TCRdb running MiXCR on the multiplex PCR reads. The data contain 500,000 to 550,000 distinct CDR3 sequences, just under 20% of them singletons. The sample consisted of blood. The receptors shown here come from a man in his forties or fifties with Graves' ophthalmopathy. Both conserved end residues are part of each CDR3. The D gene is left open where the match is weak. Expanded clones get a size class; other rows say once, few or many, or leave the size out.

clone_size: -
v_call: TRBV7-9
d_call: -
j_call: TRBJ2-3
cdr3_nt: TGTGCCAGCAGCCTCACGGGAGCAGATACGCAGTATTTT
cdr3_aa: CASSLTGADTQYF

clone_size: many
v_call: TRBV6-1
d_call: TRBD1
j_call: TRBJ1-2
cdr3_nt: TGTGCCAGCAGTGATCAGGGGGCCTATGGCTACACCTTC
cdr3_aa: CASSDQGAYGYTF

clone_size: -
v_call: TRBV18
d_call: -
j_call: TRBJ1-2
cdr3_nt: TGTGCCAGCTCCGGCCCCGACAGGAGGTATGGCTACACCTTC
cdr3_aa: CASSGPDRRYGYTF

clone_size: -
v_call: TRBV6-6
d_call: TRBD1
j_call: TRBJ2-7
cdr3_nt: TGTGCCAGCAGTTACTTCGGACAGGCTTTGACCTACGAGCAGTACTTC
cdr3_aa: CASSYFGQALTYEQYF

clone_size: few
v_call: TRBV24-1
d_call: TRBD2
j_call: TRBJ2-3
cdr3_nt: TGTGCCACCAGTGAGATGGGAGGGCCGGCAGATACGCAGTATTTT
cdr3_aa: CATSEMGGPADTQYF

clone_size: -
v_call: TRBV5-1
d_call: -
j_call: TRBJ2-3
cdr3_nt: TGCGCCGGCAGGTGGAACACCGGCACAGATACGCAGTATTTT
cdr3_aa: CAGRWNTGTDTQYF

clone_size: -
v_call: TRBV28
d_call: TRBD2
j_call: TRBJ2-6
cdr3_nt: TGTGCCAGCAGAGGGAGGAGAAGCGGGGGGACCCGCTCTGGGGCCAACGTCCTGACTTTC
cdr3_aa: CASRGRRSGGTRSGANVLTF

clone_size: many
v_call: TRBV7-2
d_call: -
j_call: TRBJ1-2
cdr3_nt: TGTGCCAGCAGTCCTTCAGTTAACTATGGCTACACCTTC
cdr3_aa: CASSPSVNYGYTF

clone_size: -
v_call: TRBV12-3/TRBV12-4
d_call: TRBD2
j_call: TRBJ2-5
cdr3_nt: TGTGCCAGCAGTTTTGGTCCGGGACTAGCGGGGAGAGGGGTTCAAGAGACCCAGTACTTC
cdr3_aa: CASSFGPGLAGRGVQETQYF

clone_size: -
v_call: TRBV7-3
d_call: -
j_call: TRBJ2-1
cdr3_nt: TGTGCCAGCAGCTCCTTCATTGGGAATGAGCAGTTCTTC
cdr3_aa: CASSSFIGNEQFF

clone_size: few
v_call: TRBV10-3
d_call: -
j_call: TRBJ1-3
cdr3_nt: TGTGCCACCACCAGGCTCTCTGGAAACACCATATATTTT
cdr3_aa: CATTRLSGNTIYF

clone_size: many
v_call: TRBV18
d_call: -
j_call: TRBJ2-3
cdr3_nt: TGTGCCAGCTCATTAACAACAGGGACGGATACGCAGTATTTT
cdr3_aa: CASSLTTGTDTQYF

clone_size: many
v_call: TRBV5-5
d_call: TRBD2
j_call: TRBJ2-1
cdr3_nt: TGTGCCAGCAGCCAAATCTCTTCTAGCGGGGGTTACAATGAGCAGTTCTTC
cdr3_aa: CASSQISSSGGYNEQFF

clone_size: -
v_call: TRBV5-1
d_call: TRBD1
j_call: TRBJ2-7
cdr3_nt: TGCGCCAGCAGCCCGGGACAGGCGAACGAGCAGTACTTC
cdr3_aa: CASSPGQANEQYF

clone_size: -
v_call: TRBV20-1
d_call: -
j_call: TRBJ2-5
cdr3_nt: TGCAGTGCCCTCGGGGGACAAGAGACCCAGTACTTC
cdr3_aa: CSALGGQETQYF

clone_size: -
v_call: TRBV6-5
d_call: TRBD2
j_call: TRBJ2-7
cdr3_nt: TGTGCCAGCAGTTATCTAGCGGAGGCCTACGAGCAGTACTTC
cdr3_aa: CASSYLAEAYEQYF

clone_size: -
v_call: TRBV12-3/TRBV12-4
d_call: TRBD1
j_call: TRBJ1-5
cdr3_nt: TGTGCCAGCAGTTTGCAACAGGGGGCTAGGAGCAATCAGCCCCAGCATTTT
cdr3_aa: CASSLQQGARSNQPQHF

clone_size: -
v_call: TRBV11-3
d_call: -
j_call: TRBJ2-3
cdr3_nt: TGTGCCAGCAGCTTAAGGACAACCTACACAGATACGCAGTATTTT
cdr3_aa: CASSLRTTYTDTQYF

clone_size: -
v_call: TRBV12-3/TRBV12-4
d_call: -
j_call: TRBJ1-2
cdr3_nt: TGTGCCAGCAGCCAGAGGGGATATGGCTACACCTTC
cdr3_aa: CASSQRGYGYTF

clone_size: many
v_call: TRBV12-3/TRBV12-4
d_call: -
j_call: TRBJ2-2
cdr3_nt: TGTGCCAGCAGTTTAGTGTCTACCGGGGAGCTGTTTTTT
cdr3_aa: CASSLVSTGELFF

clone_size: many
v_call: TRBV7-7
d_call: TRBD2
j_call: TRBJ2-5
cdr3_nt: TGTGCTAGCAGCTCCGGGACTAGCGGGAGAGGGACCCAGTACTTC
cdr3_aa: CASSSGTSGRGTQYF

clone_size: few
v_call: TRBV20-1
d_call: -
j_call: TRBJ1-1
cdr3_nt: TGCAGTGCTAGGGCAGGGGATGGGATGAACACTGAAGCTTTCTTT
cdr3_aa: CSARAGDGMNTEAFF